Below are 30 T cell receptor beta chains sequenced from a single sample in a study of CD8 T cells in ankylosing spondylitis. No antigen has been identified for these receptors. A single record per CDR3 protein comes from TCRdb applying MiXCR to the 5' RACE reads. The sample shows 450,000 to 550,000 distinct CDR3 sequences, about 5.2% of them seen only once. Study conclusions and caveats: In ankylosing spondylitis blood, a motif of seven to nine highly homologous TCR beta variants appeared characteristic.

Input material: blood, either unsorted or a sorted T cell fraction (not recorded which). The receptors come from a male donor with ankylosing spondylitis.

This clonotype was detected only a few times. The CDR3 DNA reads as TGTGCCAGCTCACCTATGGGACAGATGAATGAAAAACTGTTTTTT. It codes for CASSPMGQMNEKLFF. The V gene is TRBV18, the J gene TRBJ1-4; TRBD1 agrees at 7 bases. V shed 3 bases, J shed 5 bases, and the junction held 6 bases outside the gene matches. This CDR3 spans 15 amino acids. Germline lookup yields CDR1 KGHSH and CDR2 LQKENI.

This clonotype was counted at least ten times. The rearrangement uses TRBV24-1 and TRBJ1-5, with 7 bases lining up with TRBD1. Germline CDR1 is KGHDR and CDR2 is SFDVKD. V was pared by 5 bases and J by 4 bases, with 10 bases of the junction left unmatched. CDR3 length: 16 residues. Here the CDR3 reads CATSGEKGQINQPQHF. The CDR3 coding sequence is TGTGCCACCAGTGGGGAAAAGGGACAGATTAATCAGCCCCAGCATTTT.

This clonotype was recorded many times. V and J are TRBV4-2 and TRBJ2-2; D call uncertain. CDR3 length: 13 amino acids. CDR1 LGHNA and CDR2 YNFKEQ come from the germline V gene. V gave up 4 bases and J gave up 3 bases, with 6 bases separating them. The CDR3 loop is CASSPPHTGELFF. CDR3 sequence (DNA): TGTGCCAGCAGCCCCCCACACACCGGGGAGCTGTTTTTT.

V and J are TRBV12-3 or TRBV12-4 and TRBJ2-7, with a possible D match to TRBD2 (6 bases). V lost 6 bases to trimming and J lost 0 bases, with 15 bases between them. CDR3 length equals 15 residues. CDR3 sequence reads: CASSNGAGTSYEQYF. The CDR3 region has the DNA TGTGCCAGCAGCAATGGGGCGGGAACCTCCTACGAGCAGTACTTC.

This clonotype showed up just a few times. The chain uses TRBV24-1 and TRBJ2-5; 10 bases line up with TRBD2. With V trimmed by 0 bases and J by 4 bases, 7 bases remained unmatched. This CDR3 has 17 amino acids. The V gene's germline CDR1 is KGHDR and CDR2 SFDVKD. DNA for the CDR3: TGTGCCACCAGTGATTTGCCTAGCGGGAGCGGCCGAGAGACCCAGTACTTC. It encodes CATSDLPSGSGRETQYF.

This clonotype was detected many times. The genes are TRBV20-1 and TRBJ2-1; unclear D gene. Trimming pared 2 bases from V and 0 bases from J, leaving 14 bases between. This CDR3 is 16 amino acids long. CDR1 and CDR2 (germline): DFQATT, SNEGSKA (reference sequence). Here the CDR3 reads CSARSISASSYNEQFF. In nucleotides, the CDR3 is TGCAGTGCTAGATCCATATCTGCGAGCTCCTACAATGAGCAGTTCTTC.

This clonotype appeared a few times. The V call is TRBV28, the J call TRBJ2-7; tentatively, D is TRBD2 (6 bases). This CDR3 is 13 amino acids long. V lost 3 bases to trimming and J lost 7 bases, with 13 bases between them. The germline V gene encodes CDR1 MDHEN and CDR2 SYDVKM. The CDR3 bases are TGTGCCAGCAGTTTCAATTTGGCGGGAGAGCAGTACTTC. Protein: CASSFNLAGEQYF.

In this sample, this clonotype turned up a few times. V gene TRBV28 combines with J gene TRBJ2-7; D call uncertain. V lost 4 bases and J 6 bases, leaving 10 bases between the germline ends. Germline V gene lookup returns CDR1 MDHEN and CDR2 SYDVKM. This CDR3 contains 12 residues. The CDR3 here is CASSSYMGEQYF. For the CDR3, the DNA is TGTGCCAGCAGTTCATACATGGGCGAGCAGTACTTC.

Many counts were recorded for this clonotype. The chain carries TRBV7-6 and TRBJ1-6, with TRBD1 matching 8 bases. V trimming: 5 bases; J trimming: 10 bases; junction bases outside the gene matches: 10. Germline CDR1 is SGHVS and CDR2 is FNYEAQ. The CDR3 sequence is 15 residues long. CDR3 nucleotide sequence: TGTGCCAGCAGCCGGTGGGGACAGGTCTCCTCACCCCTCCACTTT. Its protein is CASSRWGQVSSPLHF.

This clonotype has ten or more counts. CDR3 sequence: CASSPRGKDGYTF. In DNA, the CDR3 is TGCGCCAGCAGCCCGAGGGGGAAGGATGGCTACACCTTC. J is TRBJ1-2 and V is TRBV4-3, with D possibly TRBD1 on 6 matching bases. Per the germline V gene, CDR1 is LGHNA and CDR2 is YSLEER. V was shortened by 4 bases and J by 6 bases, with 12 bases between the two germline ends. This CDR3 comprises 13 residues.

The table lists this clonotype with many counts. J is TRBJ2-3 and V is TRBV27; TRBD2 might be the D (5 bases). Trimming removed 4 bases at V and 7 bases at J, with 15 bases between. Looked up from germline, CDR1 is MNHEY and CDR2 is SMNVEV (reference sequence). The CDR3 contains 14 residues. For the CDR3, the DNA is TGTGCCAGCAGTTCCCATCTTATCGGGAATACGCAGTATTTT. It encodes CASSSHLIGNTQYF.

This clonotype was counted ten times or more. CDR3 in DNA: TGCGCCAGCAGCCTAGACAGCCGGCGGACCTACGAGCAGTACTTC. Amino acids: CASSLDSRRTYEQYF. The chain carries TRBV5-1 and TRBJ2-7, with D maybe TRBD1 (5 bases). From germline, CDR1 is SGHRS and CDR2 YFSETQ. Trimming removed 4 bases at V and 2 bases at J, with 16 bases between. The CDR3 length is 15 residues.

The V call is TRBV20-1, the J call TRBJ1-4; D is unclear. V was trimmed by 5 bases and J by 8 bases, leaving 15 bases between them. CDR3 length equals 13 residues. Germline CDR1 and CDR2: DFQATT and SNEGSKA (reference sequence). In DNA form, the CDR3 reads TGCAGTGCTGGCGTAGGTCGTTCGGAAAAACTGTTTTTT. Amino acids: CSAGVGRSEKLFF.

This clonotype was counted many times. The chain combines TRBV5-1 with TRBJ1-2; D unclear. CDR1 and CDR2 from the germline V gene are SGHRS and YFSETQ. V lost 0 bases to trimming and J lost 8 bases, with 8 bases between them. CDR3 length: 12 residues. CDR3 sequence reads: CASSLEGVGYTF. In nucleotides, the CDR3 is TGCGCCAGCAGCTTGGAAGGAGTCGGCTACACCTTC.

The sample holds a few counts of this clonotype. The genes are TRBV28 and TRBJ1-6; D might be TRBD1 (5 bases). The CDR3 has 15 residues. Germline V gives CDR1 MDHEN, CDR2 SYDVKM. Trimming took 5 bases from V and 0 from J, leaving 8 bases between them. CDR3 region: CASSRQGSYNSPLHF. In nucleotides, the CDR3 is TGTGCCAGCAGTCGGCAGGGCTCCTATAATTCACCCCTCCACTTT.

This clonotype was counted many times. The J gene is TRBJ1-1, the V gene TRBV29-1, with D possibly TRBD1 on 5 matching bases. This CDR3 region has 15 residues. Germline assignment: CDR1 SQVTM and CDR2 ANQGSEA. The V and J ends lost 0 bases and 0 bases respectively, with 11 bases between them. The CDR3 spells CSVEETLGVNTEAFF. Written as DNA, the CDR3 is TGCAGCGTTGAAGAGACCTTGGGGGTGAACACTGAAGCTTTCTTT.

This clonotype has just a few counts. The chain has TRBV13 and TRBJ2-6; D is undetermined. The CDR3 consists of 17 residues. Germline V CDR1 and CDR2: PRHDT, FYEKMQ (reference sequence). Trimming pared 2 bases from V and 0 bases from J, leaving 11 bases between. This CDR3 reads CASSLTADDSGANVLTF. For the CDR3, the DNA is TGTGCCAGCAGCTTAACCGCCGACGACTCTGGGGCCAACGTCCTGACTTTC.

This clonotype was counted ten times or more. The chain has TRBV6-2 or TRBV6-3 and TRBJ1-5, with D possibly matching TRBD1 (5 bases). Germline V lookup: CDR1 MNHEY, CDR2 SVGEGT. The CDR3 length is 15 residues. Trimming shortened V by 4 bases and J by 5 bases, and 15 bases separated the two germline ends. This CDR3 is CASSSPWGGDQPQHF. The CDR3 region has the DNA TGTGCCAGCAGTTCACCGTGGGGGGGGGATCAGCCCCAGCATTTT.

This clonotype was counted ten times or more. The gene calls are TRBV12-3 or TRBV12-4 and TRBJ1-4; no clear D gene. V was cut by 6 bases and J by 0 bases, with 11 bases left in between. The CDR3 is 15 amino acids. As DNA, the CDR3 is TGTGCCAGCAGCCCCCCAGCCGCAACTAATGAAAAACTGTTTTTT. Translated, it gives CASSPPAATNEKLFF.

This clonotype was found many times. The chain carries TRBV12-3 or TRBV12-4 and TRBJ2-2; 9 positions agree with TRBD1. With V trimmed by 8 bases and J by 3 bases, 7 bases remained unmatched. The CDR3 runs to 15 residues. The CDR3 DNA reads TGTGCCAGCCTTCCCGGGACAGGGTACACCGGGGAGCTGTTTTTT. This encodes CASLPGTGYTGELFF.

This clonotype was picked up many times. The chain combines TRBV10-1 with TRBJ1-3, with 7 bases aligning to TRBD1. The CDR3 consists of 16 residues. The V gene end was trimmed by 8 bases and the J gene end by 0 bases; junction bases not matched to a gene: 10. From germline, CDR1 is WNHNN and CDR2 SYGVQD (reference sequence). The CDR3 loop reads CASGDSLPDSGNTIYF. CDR3 sequence (DNA): TGCGCCAGCGGGGACAGTTTACCTGACTCTGGAAACACCATATATTTT.

This clonotype was seen a few times. The chain links TRBV3-1 to TRBJ1-2, with 9 bases that match TRBD1. The V gene end was trimmed by 3 bases and the J gene end by 7 bases; junction bases not matched to a gene: 9. From germline, CDR1 is LGHDT and CDR2 YNNKEL (reference sequence). The CDR3 has 15 residues. CDR3 region: CASSQTDRGIRGYTF. The CDR3 coding sequence is TGTGCCAGCAGCCAGACGGACAGGGGTATTCGTGGCTACACCTTC.

Many counts were recorded for this clonotype. The chain couples TRBV30 to TRBJ1-1; D call uncertain. CDR1 is GTSNPN, CDR2 SVGIG, per germline (reference sequence). The CDR3 has 15 residues. The V end was cut by 3 bases, the J end by 0 bases, with 14 bases between. Written as DNA, the CDR3 is TGTGCCTGGAGCTTCTTTGGTAGGATGAACACTGAAGCTTTCTTT. Encoded protein: CAWSFFGRMNTEAFF.

This clonotype was picked up many times. This sequence joins TRBV20-1 and TRBJ2-3, with 14 bases matching TRBD2. The trim removed 1 base at V and 1 base at J, leaving 16 bases unmatched. This CDR3 comprises 21 residues. Germline V gene data show CDR1 as DFQATT and CDR2 as SNEGSKA (reference sequence). CDR3 sequence reads: CSARGVRLAGGQTRRTDTQYF. CDR3 DNA sequence: TGCAGTGCTAGAGGGGTCCGACTAGCGGGAGGGCAGACACGACGCACAGATACGCAGTATTTT.

In its sample, this clonotype was seen many times. This chain links TRBV29-1 with TRBJ1-1; D gene unclear. CDR1 and CDR2 from the germline V gene are SQVTM and ANQGSEA. V was clipped by 6 bases and J by 7 bases, with 12 bases between them. This CDR3 region has 11 residues. The CDR3 coding sequence is TGCAGCGTCAGAACCATCGGTGAAGCTTTCTTT. Translating gives CSVRTIGEAFF.

Many counts were recorded for this clonotype. The chain employs TRBV7-9 and TRBJ2-7, with D unclear. Trimming shortened V by 4 bases and J by 7 bases, and 8 bases separated the two germline ends. The CDR3 is 11 amino acids. Germline lookup yields CDR1 SEHNR and CDR2 FQNEAQ (reference sequence). The CDR3 bases are TGTGCCAGCAGCTCGGATGCTGAGCAGTACTTC. It specifies CASSSDAEQYF.

Many counts were recorded for this clonotype. This sequence joins TRBV7-2 and TRBJ1-1, with D hard to call. The germline V gene encodes CDR1 SGHTA and CDR2 FQGNSA. Trimming stripped 3 bases from V and 1 base from J, with 9 bases between. The CDR3 extends over 14 amino acids. The CDR3 is CASSFAVGNTEAFF. CDR3 nucleotides: TGTGCCAGCAGCTTTGCGGTCGGGAACACTGAAGCTTTCTTT.

This clonotype turned up a few times. The chain employs TRBV11-2 and TRBJ2-1; 9 bases align to TRBD2. The V gene end was trimmed by 4 bases and the J gene end by 0 bases; junction bases not matched to a gene: 7. The CDR3 is 17 amino acids. The germline V gene encodes CDR1 SGHAT and CDR2 FQNNGV. The CDR3 bases are TGTGCCAGCAGCTGGGCAGCGGGAGGTCGCTCCTACAATGAGCAGTTCTTC. Amino acid sequence: CASSWAAGGRSYNEQFF.

There are many counts of this clonotype. The chain is built from TRBV12-3 or TRBV12-4 and TRBJ2-7, with 8 bases that match TRBD1. The CDR3 covers 15 residues. The J segment lost 5 bases and the V segment lost 6 bases, leaving 12 bases of the junction unmatched. CDR3 protein: CASSRDRGGLDEQYF. As DNA, the CDR3 is TGTGCCAGCAGCCGCGACAGGGGTGGATTAGACGAGCAGTACTTC.

This clonotype has a count of ten or more. The chain is built from TRBV6-5 and TRBJ2-1; TRBD1 aligns across 7 bases. CDR1 MNHEY and CDR2 SVGAGI come from the germline V gene. V lost 2 bases to trimming and J lost 6 bases; unmatched junction nucleotides: 13. The CDR3 is made up of 17 amino acids. CDR3 nucleotide sequence: TGTGCCAGCAGTTACACCCGGACAGGATGGGCCACCAATGAGCAGTTCTTC. Encoded protein: CASSYTRTGWATNEQFF.